The entry that follows covers one T cell receptor (beta chain) sequence. Per the study methods: Reference gene primer amplification gave nucleated cell count estimates. Generated by immunoSEQ multiplex PCR, the TCRdb table keeps only in-frame clones and is missing some. From that table come the V and J calls and clone size; the DNA was used to work out D and trimming. The sample carries fewer than 55,000 clones, around four fifths recorded once. This sample is drawn from a study of blood T cell repertoires in COVID-19. Germline trimming cut 6 bases from V and 4 bases from J; bases unmatched to any gene: 17. The V gene's germline CDR1 is WNHNN and CDR2 SYGVQD (reference sequence). The CDR3 is 19 residues long.

The source material was peripheral blood. The receptor was derived from a man between 65 and 85 years old with active COVID-19. The chain couples TRBV10-1 to TRBJ1-6; 8 bases are a match to TRBD1. This CDR3 reads CASSRQQGDRRIYNSPLHF. The CDR3 bases are TGCGCCAGCAGCCGACAACAAGGGGACAGGAGAATTTATAATTCACCCCTCCACTTT.